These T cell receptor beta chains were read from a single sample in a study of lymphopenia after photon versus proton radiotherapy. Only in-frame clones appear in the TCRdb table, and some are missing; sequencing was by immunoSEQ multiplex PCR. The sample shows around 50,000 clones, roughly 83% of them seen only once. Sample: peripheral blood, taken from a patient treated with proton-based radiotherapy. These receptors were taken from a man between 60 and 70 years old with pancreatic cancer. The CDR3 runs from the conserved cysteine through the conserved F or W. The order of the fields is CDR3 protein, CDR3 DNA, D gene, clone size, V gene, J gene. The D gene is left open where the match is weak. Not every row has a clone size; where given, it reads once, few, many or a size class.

cdr3_aa: CASSPTGTGVETQYF
cdr3_nt: TGTGCCAGCAGTCCAACGGGGACAGGAGTGGAGACCCAGTACTTC
d_call: TRBD1
clone_size: once
v_call: TRBV27
j_call: TRBJ2-5

cdr3_aa: CASSFSTSGRAGEQFF
cdr3_nt: TGTGCCAGCAGCTTTTCGACTAGCGGGAGGGCCGGGGAGCAGTTCTTC
d_call: TRBD2
clone_size: NA
v_call: TRBV7-9
j_call: TRBJ2-1

cdr3_aa: CASSPTGTSNTGELFF
cdr3_nt: TGTGCCAGCAGCCCAACCGGGACGTCGAACACCGGGGAGCTGTTTTTT
d_call: NA
clone_size: NA
v_call: TRBV11-2
j_call: TRBJ2-2

cdr3_aa: CASSLGQTDTQYF
cdr3_nt: TGTGCCAGCAGCTTGGGACAGACAGATACGCAGTATTTT
d_call: NA
clone_size: NA
v_call: TRBV5-4
j_call: TRBJ2-3

cdr3_aa: CASTLGAKGDTQYF
cdr3_nt: TGTGCCAGTACCCTCGGGGCAAAAGGAGATACGCAGTATTTT
d_call: NA
clone_size: NA
v_call: TRBV19
j_call: TRBJ2-3

cdr3_aa: CASSYSRLAGQQYF
cdr3_nt: TGTGCCAGCAGTTACTCTCGGCTAGCCGGGCAGCAGTACTTC
d_call: NA
clone_size: NA
v_call: TRBV6-6
j_call: TRBJ2-7

cdr3_aa: CASSSKTRADTQYF
cdr3_nt: TGTGCCAGTAGTTCAAAGACTAGGGCAGATACGCAGTATTTT
d_call: NA
clone_size: NA
v_call: TRBV19
j_call: TRBJ2-3

cdr3_aa: CASSSPGTGEAFF
cdr3_nt: TGTGCCAGCAGTTCCCCCGGGACAGGAGAAGCTTTCTTT
d_call: TRBD1
clone_size: NA
v_call: TRBV2
j_call: TRBJ1-1

cdr3_aa: CASSEGNWYEQYF
cdr3_nt: TGTGCCAGCAGTGAAGGGAATTGGTACGAGCAGTACTTC
d_call: NA
clone_size: NA
v_call: TRBV6-1
j_call: TRBJ2-7

cdr3_aa: CASSLISYRRDTEAFF
cdr3_nt: TGTGCCAGCAGTTTAATTAGTTACAGGCGGGACACTGAAGCTTTCTTT
d_call: NA
clone_size: NA
v_call: TRBV28
j_call: TRBJ1-1

cdr3_aa: CASSLLAGAYEQYF
cdr3_nt: TGTGCCAGCAGCTTACTAGCGGGGGCCTACGAGCAGTACTTC
d_call: TRBD2
clone_size: once
v_call: TRBV11-2
j_call: TRBJ2-7

cdr3_aa: CASSPLAGVGNEQFF
cdr3_nt: TGTGCCAGCAGTCCACTAGCGGGAGTGGGCAATGAGCAGTTCTTC
d_call: TRBD2
clone_size: NA
v_call: TRBV2
j_call: TRBJ2-1

cdr3_aa: CASKSGRLANEKLFF
cdr3_nt: TGTGCCAGCAAGTCAGGTCGATTAGCTAATGAAAAACTGTTTTTT
d_call: NA
clone_size: NA
v_call: TRBV6-5
j_call: TRBJ1-4

cdr3_aa: CASSGQSNQPQHF
cdr3_nt: TGTGCCAGCAGCGGACAGAGTAATCAGCCCCAGCATTTT
d_call: NA
clone_size: NA
v_call: TRBV7-2
j_call: TRBJ1-5

cdr3_aa: CASRETTGELFF
cdr3_nt: TGTGCCAGCAGGGAAACCACCGGGGAGCTGTTTTTT
d_call: NA
clone_size: NA
v_call: TRBV6-5
j_call: TRBJ2-2

cdr3_aa: CATQRTGAEEKLFF
cdr3_nt: TGTGCCACCCAGAGGACAGGGGCCGAGGAAAAACTGTTTTTT
d_call: TRBD1
clone_size: NA
v_call: TRBV2
j_call: TRBJ1-4

cdr3_aa: CASSLFRDDTQYF
cdr3_nt: TGTGCCAGCAGCTTGTTCAGGGATGATACGCAGTATTTT
d_call: NA
clone_size: NA
v_call: TRBV11-2
j_call: TRBJ2-3

cdr3_aa: CASSQFSRGRQGKDGYTF
cdr3_nt: TGTGCCAGCAGCCAATTCTCGAGGGGAAGGCAGGGGAAGGATGGCTACACCTTC
d_call: NA
clone_size: NA
v_call: TRBV14
j_call: TRBJ1-2

cdr3_aa: CSVEELAGGLYEQYF
cdr3_nt: TGCAGCGTTGAGGAGCTAGCGGGAGGTCTCTACGAGCAGTACTTC
d_call: TRBD2
clone_size: NA
v_call: TRBV29-1
j_call: TRBJ2-7

cdr3_aa: CASSLGDREAEWNLSYEQYF
cdr3_nt: TGTGCCAGCAGTCTGGGGGACAGGGAGGCCGAGTGGAACCTCTCCTACGAGCAGTACTTC
d_call: TRBD1
clone_size: NA
v_call: TRBV28
j_call: TRBJ2-7

cdr3_aa: CASSLVNRGTAPYYGYTF
cdr3_nt: TGTGCCAGCAGCCTCGTTAACAGAGGGACAGCCCCATACTATGGCTACACCTTC
d_call: TRBD1
clone_size: NA
v_call: TRBV7-3
j_call: TRBJ1-2

cdr3_aa: CASSLEGQGKVVDYGYTF
cdr3_nt: TGTGCCAGCAGTTTAGAGGGACAGGGTAAGGTAGTGGACTATGGCTACACCTTC
d_call: TRBD1
clone_size: NA
v_call: TRBV28
j_call: TRBJ1-2

cdr3_aa: CASRVDSNQPQHF
cdr3_nt: TGTGCCAGCAGGGTAGATAGCAATCAGCCCCAGCATTTT
d_call: NA
clone_size: few
v_call: TRBV2
j_call: TRBJ1-5

cdr3_aa: CASQKQGDNEQYF
cdr3_nt: TGTGCCAGTCAGAAACAGGGTGATAACGAGCAGTACTTC
d_call: NA
clone_size: NA
v_call: TRBV19
j_call: TRBJ2-7

cdr3_aa: CASSPRTGEGEQYF
cdr3_nt: TGTGCCAGCAGCCCACGGACAGGGGAAGGCGAGCAGTACTTC
d_call: TRBD1
clone_size: once
v_call: TRBV7-2
j_call: TRBJ2-7

cdr3_aa: CASSADRAVVSLADTQYF
cdr3_nt: TGTGCCAGCAGCGCGGACAGGGCGGTTGTCTCGTTGGCGGATACGCAGTATTTT
d_call: TRBD1
clone_size: NA
v_call: TRBV7-9
j_call: TRBJ2-3

cdr3_aa: CASSQGGGGFYNSPLHF
cdr3_nt: TGTGCCAGCAGCCAGGGGGGCGGGGGCTTCTATAATTCACCCCTCCACTTT
d_call: TRBD1
clone_size: NA
v_call: TRBV7-8
j_call: TRBJ1-6

cdr3_aa: CASSPDSGRSYEQYF
cdr3_nt: TGCGCCAGCAGCCCAGACTCTGGACGCAGCTACGAGCAGTACTTC
d_call: NA
clone_size: few
v_call: TRBV5-1
j_call: TRBJ2-7

cdr3_aa: CASSEVREEEQFF
cdr3_nt: TGTGCCAGCAGTGAAGTCAGGGAGGAAGAGCAGTTCTTC
d_call: NA
clone_size: NA
v_call: TRBV2
j_call: TRBJ2-1

cdr3_aa: CASSRQGAPGNEQFF
cdr3_nt: TGTGCCAGCAGCAGACAGGGGGCGCCGGGTAATGAGCAGTTCTTC
d_call: TRBD1
clone_size: NA
v_call: TRBV6-1
j_call: TRBJ2-1

cdr3_aa: CATSFSSGNTIYF
cdr3_nt: TGTGCCACCTCATTTTCCTCTGGAAACACCATATATTTT
d_call: NA
clone_size: NA
v_call: TRBV2
j_call: TRBJ1-3

cdr3_aa: CASSPDWARGTDTQYF
cdr3_nt: TGTGCCAGCAGCCCCGACTGGGCCCGGGGCACAGATACGCAGTATTTT
d_call: NA
clone_size: NA
v_call: TRBV11-1
j_call: TRBJ2-3

cdr3_aa: CASSPGLAGYNEQFF
cdr3_nt: TGCGCCAGCAGCCCGGGACTAGCGGGCTACAATGAGCAGTTCTTC
d_call: TRBD2
clone_size: NA
v_call: TRBV4-3
j_call: TRBJ2-1

cdr3_aa: CASSLGARDTDTQYF
cdr3_nt: TGTGCCAGCAGCTTAGGGGCCCGGGACACAGATACGCAGTATTTT
d_call: NA
clone_size: NA
v_call: TRBV7-3
j_call: TRBJ2-3

cdr3_aa: CASSPIPDRANTEAFF
cdr3_nt: TGTGCCAGCTCACCAATACCGGACAGGGCGAACACTGAAGCTTTCTTT
d_call: TRBD1
clone_size: NA
v_call: TRBV18
j_call: TRBJ1-1

cdr3_aa: CASSLGTGDLETQYF
cdr3_nt: TGCGCCAGCAGCCTCGGGACAGGGGATTTGGAGACCCAGTACTTC
d_call: TRBD1
clone_size: NA
v_call: TRBV4-1
j_call: TRBJ2-5

cdr3_aa: CASSLARADQETQYF
cdr3_nt: TGTGCCAGCAGCTTAGCTCGGGCAGACCAAGAGACCCAGTACTTC
d_call: NA
clone_size: NA
v_call: TRBV7-9
j_call: TRBJ2-5

cdr3_aa: CASSPREGGNIQYF
cdr3_nt: TGTGCCAGTAGTCCCAGGGAGGGGGGGAACATTCAGTACTTC
d_call: NA
clone_size: NA
v_call: TRBV19
j_call: TRBJ2-4

cdr3_aa: CASSDLRLESNTGELFF
cdr3_nt: TGCGCCAGCAGTGATTTGAGGCTGGAGTCGAACACCGGGGAGCTGTTTTTT
d_call: NA
clone_size: NA
v_call: TRBV10-2
j_call: TRBJ2-2

cdr3_aa: CASTGTGFSEQFF
cdr3_nt: TGTGCCAGCACCGGGACAGGGTTTAGTGAGCAGTTCTTC
d_call: TRBD1
clone_size: NA
v_call: TRBV6-1
j_call: TRBJ2-1

cdr3_aa: CASTRTSGEQYF
cdr3_nt: TGTGCCAGCACAAGGACTAGCGGCGAGCAGTACTTC
d_call: TRBD2
clone_size: NA
v_call: TRBV2
j_call: TRBJ2-7

cdr3_aa: CASSLGRTSRDEQFF
cdr3_nt: TGTGCCAGCAGCTTAGGGCGGACTAGCAGGGATGAGCAGTTCTTC
d_call: TRBD2
clone_size: NA
v_call: TRBV11-3
j_call: TRBJ2-1

cdr3_aa: CASTGTGGAGGYGYTF
cdr3_nt: TGTGCCAGCACGGGGACAGGGGGCGCGGGAGGCTATGGCTACACCTTC
d_call: TRBD1
clone_size: few
v_call: TRBV28
j_call: TRBJ1-2

cdr3_aa: CASSYRVGNQPQHF
cdr3_nt: TGTGCCAGCAGTTACAGGGTCGGTAATCAGCCCCAGCATTTT
d_call: NA
clone_size: few
v_call: TRBV28
j_call: TRBJ1-5

cdr3_aa: CASSLVAGIDEQYF
cdr3_nt: TGTGCCAGCAGCTTAGTTGCCGGTATCGACGAGCAGTACTTC
d_call: NA
clone_size: NA
v_call: TRBV5-6
j_call: TRBJ2-7

cdr3_aa: CASSQNVSPDNEQFF
cdr3_nt: TGCGCCAGCAGCCAAAACGTGAGCCCGGACAATGAGCAGTTCTTC
d_call: NA
clone_size: NA
v_call: TRBV4-1
j_call: TRBJ2-1

cdr3_aa: CASSELMAGEQFF
cdr3_nt: TGTGCCAGCAGTGAGTTAATGGCGGGTGAGCAGTTCTTC
d_call: NA
clone_size: NA
v_call: TRBV6-4
j_call: TRBJ2-1

cdr3_aa: CASPLRGAFNTGELFF
cdr3_nt: TGTGCCAGCCCACTCCGGGGGGCGTTCAACACCGGGGAGCTGTTTTTT
d_call: NA
clone_size: NA
v_call: TRBV7-2
j_call: TRBJ2-2

cdr3_aa: CASSMILAQPQHF
cdr3_nt: NA
d_call: NA
clone_size: NA
v_call: TRBV28
j_call: TRBJ1-5